These 11 T cell receptor beta chains were sequenced from one sample in a study of blood T cell repertoires in COVID-19. Repertoires were generated with immunoSEQ multiplex PCR, while TCRdb's copy carries only in-frame clones and drops some. Altogether 300,000 to 350,000 clones are present, roughly 90% being singletons, with the ten largest covering over 3.5%. Sequenced material: PBMCs or T cells enriched from blood (not recorded which). The source of these receptors is a woman under 30 with acute COVID-19.

This chain uses TRBV6-5 with TRBJ2-5; possibly TRBD2 for D (5 bases). Germline V gene lookup returns CDR1 MNHEY and CDR2 SVGAGI. The CDR3 extends over 11 amino acids. V was clipped by 5 bases and J by 5 bases, with 6 bases between them. The chain's CDR3 is CASSPGETQYF. CDR3 sequence (DNA): TGTGCCAGCAGTCCGGGGGAGACCCAGTACTTC.

The DNA of the CDR3 is TGTGCCAGCAGTGGAGGGCCAGGTATCCCCTACGAGCAGTACTTC. The encoded protein is CASSGGPGIPYEQYF. The J gene is TRBJ2-7, the V gene TRBV5-5; perhaps TRBD2 as D (6 bases). The CDR3 runs to 15 residues. Per the germline V gene, CDR1 is SGHKS and CDR2 is YYEKEE (reference sequence). V was cut by 5 bases and J by 2 bases, with 17 bases left in between.

The chain is built from TRBV7-9 and TRBJ2-1; D tentatively reads TRBD1 or TRBD2 (6 bases each). The CDR3 is 15 amino acids. The germline gives CDR1 SEHNR, CDR2 FQNEAQ (reference sequence). Trimming took off 7 bases at V and 3 bases at J, with 16 bases between the two ends. Here the CDR3 DNA reads TGTGCCAGCAACAAAGGGGGACTTTACTACAATGAGCAGTTCTTC. Translating gives CASNKGGLYYNEQFF.

V usage is TRBV10-3 and J usage is TRBJ1-1; D unclear. Trimming stripped 4 bases from V and 2 bases from J, with 8 bases between. The CDR3 is made up of 13 amino acids. Germline V gives CDR1 ENHRY, CDR2 SYGVKD. The CDR3 is CAISAEINTEAFF. The CDR3 DNA reads TGTGCCATCAGTGCAGAAATTAACACTGAAGCTTTCTTT.

The sample holds a few counts of this clone. This chain joins TRBV28 and TRBJ1-1; perhaps TRBD1 as D (5 bases). V was pared by 7 bases and J by 0 bases, with 24 bases between. The CDR3 totals 18 residues. Germline lookup yields CDR1 MDHEN and CDR2 SYDVKM. CDR3 in amino acids: CASKTGVLNFLMNTEAFF. The CDR3 nucleotides are TGTGCCAGCAAAACGGGGGTCCTCAATTTCCTAATGAACACTGAAGCTTTCTTT.

This chain uses TRBV9 with TRBJ1-4; D is perhaps TRBD1 (5 bases). In germline, CDR1 is SGDLS, CDR2 YYNGEE. V dropped 2 bases and J dropped 2 bases, with 10 bases sitting between them. CDR3 size: 15 residues. CDR3 amino acids: CASSVAGFTNEKLFF. CDR3 nucleotides: TGTGCCAGCAGCGTCGCAGGGTTCACTAATGAAAAACTGTTTTTT. The whole variable domain, remainder taken from reference TRBV9 and TRBJ1-4, is DSGVTQTPKHLITATGQRVTLRCSPRSGDLSVYWYQQSLDQGLQFLIQYYNGEERAKGNILERFSAQQFPDLHSELNLSSLELGDSALYFCASSVAGFTNEKLFFGSGTQLSVL.

This CDR3 is CASSSPGGNTIYF. The CDR3 nucleotides are TGTGCCAGCAGCTCTCCGGGGGGAAACACCATATATTTT. The chain joins TRBV28 to TRBJ1-3; no clear D gene. The CDR3 loop spans 13 amino acids. Germline-derived CDR1 and CDR2 are MDHEN and SYDVKM. The V end lost 6 bases, the J end lost 4 bases, and 10 bases lay between the germline ends.

The V gene is TRBV3-1 (or the pseudogene TRBV3-2), the J gene TRBJ2-1; 7 nucleotides agree with TRBD2. The length of the CDR3 is 14 residues. V shed 0 bases and J 12 bases; nucleotides not matched to a gene: 8. CDR1 and CDR2 from the germline V gene are LGHDT and YNNKEL (reference sequence). CDR3 DNA: TGTGCCAGCAGCCAAGAGGGAGGGGTAGGGAGGCAGTTCTTC. Translating gives CASSQEGGVGRQFF.

About this clone itself: Within the sample, other DNA sequences also encode this same CDR3. This CDR3 reads CASSERSGANVLTF. The CDR3 nucleotides are TGTGCCAGCAGTGAGAGATCAGGGGCCAACGTCCTGACTTTC. The chain is built from TRBV2 and TRBJ2-6; D unclear. V gave up 3 bases and J gave up 4 bases, with 7 bases separating them. Germline lookup yields CDR1 SNHLY and CDR2 FYNNEI. This CDR3 is built from 14 residues.

A note on this clone: The junction departs from the called germline gene at one end, perhaps through a read error. The rearrangement joins TRBV7-2 to TRBJ1-2; perhaps TRBD1 as D (5 bases). The CDR3 is 11 amino acids. Germline V gene data show CDR1 as SGHTA and CDR2 as FQGNSA. This CDR3 is CASSPRVDFPF. The DNA of the CDR3 is TGTGCCAGCAGCCCCAGGGTCGATTTTCCCTTC.

The chain has TRBV10-1 and TRBJ1-1; 12 bases are a match to TRBD1. The CDR3 runs to 13 residues. V shed 9 bases and J 6 bases; nucleotides not matched to a gene: 5. Germline loops: CDR1 WNHNN, CDR2 SYGVQD (reference sequence). The CDR3 nucleotides are TGCGCCAGTGGGGACAGGGGGCACTCTGAAGCTTTCTTT. Protein: CASGDRGHSEAFF.